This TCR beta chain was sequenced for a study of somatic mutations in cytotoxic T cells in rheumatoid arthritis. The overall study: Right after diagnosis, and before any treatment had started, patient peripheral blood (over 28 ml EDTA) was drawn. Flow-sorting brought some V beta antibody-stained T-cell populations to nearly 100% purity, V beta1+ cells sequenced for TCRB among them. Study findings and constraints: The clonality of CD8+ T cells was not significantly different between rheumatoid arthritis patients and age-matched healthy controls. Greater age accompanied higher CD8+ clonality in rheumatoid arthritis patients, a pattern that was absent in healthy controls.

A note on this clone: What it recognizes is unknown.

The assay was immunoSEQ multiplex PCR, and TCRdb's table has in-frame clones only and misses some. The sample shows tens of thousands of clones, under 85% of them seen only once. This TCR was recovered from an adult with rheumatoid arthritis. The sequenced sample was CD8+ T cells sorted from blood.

The CDR3 bases are TGTGCCATCAGTGAGTCCGCAAGTGGCCTTGGGGAAAAACTGTTTTTT. Translating gives CAISESASGLGEKLFF. The chain carries TRBV10-3 and TRBJ1-4, with D unclear. With 0 bases removed from V and 8 bases from J, the gap between germline ends came to 16 bases. The germline V gene encodes CDR1 ENHRY and CDR2 SYGVKD. The CDR3 is 16 amino acids.